Listed below are T cell receptor beta chains from one sample, sequenced in a study of T cells in Graves' hyperthyroidism and ophthalmopathy. TCRdb independently ran MiXCR on the multiplex PCR reads; one entry per CDR3 protein. The data contain about 200,000 distinct CDR3 sequences, about a sixth of them singletons. The sequenced sample consisted of blood. All receptors derive from a woman aged 45-59 years with Graves' hyperthyroidism. CDR3s include the opening cysteine and the closing phenylalanine or tryptophan. A D gene is named only where the DNA matches it firmly. The size entry is marked missing in some rows and otherwise reads once, few, many or a size class.

cdr3_aa cdr3_nt v_call d_call j_call clone_size
CASSYGGRYEQYF TGTGCCAGCAGTTACGGCGGGAGGTACGAGCAGTACTTC TRBV6-5 TRBD2 TRBJ2-7 many
CASSSGGGYEQYF TGTGCCAGCAGTTCTGGCGGGGGATACGAGCAGTACTTC TRBV27 TRBD2 TRBJ2-7 many
CSVVPTEYTQYF TGCAGCGTTGTCCCGACAGAGTATACGCAGTATTTT TRBV29-1 - TRBJ2-3 few
CASSATPGGIFSGANVLTF TGTGCCAGCAGTGCAACCCCCGGGGGAATATTCTCTGGGGCCAACGTCCTGACTTTC TRBV27 - TRBJ2-6 -
CAISGSGTGREKLFF TGTGCCATCAGTGGTTCCGGGACAGGGCGTGAAAAACTGTTTTTT TRBV10-3 TRBD1 TRBJ1-4 -
CASSGELGSGADTQYF TGTGCCAGCAGCGGAGAGTTGGGATCGGGAGCAGATACGCAGTATTTT TRBV7-9 - TRBJ2-3 many
CASTPSPTNTEAFF TGTGCCAGCACCCCGAGTCCCACGAACACTGAAGCTTTCTTT TRBV7-6 - TRBJ1-1 -
CASSTRQGAYTEAFF TGTGCCAGCTCAACCCGACAGGGGGCGTACACTGAAGCTTTCTTT TRBV18 TRBD1 TRBJ1-1 many
CASSIKSKGIFAEQYF TGTGCCAGTAGTATCAAAAGTAAAGGCATCTTCGCCGAGCAGTACTTC TRBV19 - TRBJ2-7 -
CASGSSGTYEQYF TGTGCCAGCGGATCTAGCGGAACCTACGAGCAGTACTTC TRBV28 TRBD2 TRBJ2-7 -
CASSPGQGTYEQYF TGTGCCAGCAGTCCGGGACAGGGAACCTACGAGCAGTACTTC TRBV27 TRBD1 TRBJ2-7 -
CASSPGALNTEALF TGTGCCAGCAGTCCAGGGGCCCTGAACACTGAAGCTCTCTTT TRBV28 - TRBJ1-1 -
CAWSEGLGGETDTQYF TGTGCCTGGAGTGAGGGTTTAGGGGGCGAAACAGATACGCAGTATTTT TRBV30 TRBD1 TRBJ2-3 -
CASRQRELHQPQHF TGTGCCAGCAGACAGAGGGAGTTACATCAGCCCCAGCATTTT TRBV6-1 - TRBJ1-5 -
CASSLFGQGNSPLHF TGTGCCAGCAGCTTGTTTGGACAGGGGAATTCACCCCTCCACTTT TRBV11-2 TRBD1 TRBJ1-6 -
CASSAAGTGFTDTQYF TGTGCCAGCAGCGCGGCCGGGACAGGGTTTACAGATACGCAGTATTTT TRBV9 TRBD1 TRBJ2-3 many
CASQGGDRGQETQYF TGTGCCAGCCAGGGGGGCGACCGAGGCCAAGAGACCCAGTACTTC TRBV28 - TRBJ2-5 -
CASGATTSTDTQYF TGTGCCAGCGGGGCTACCACTAGCACAGATACGCAGTATTTT TRBV6-1 - TRBJ2-3 -
CASSSTGGIIGYTF TGTGCCAGCAGCTCGACAGGGGGGATTATTGGCTACACCTTC TRBV7-9 TRBD1 TRBJ1-2 -
CASLPNTGEGLITGELFF TGTGCCAGTCTCCCTAACACAGGGGAGGGGCTCATCACCGGGGAGCTGTTTTTT TRBV12-3/TRBV12-4 - TRBJ2-2 few
CATSQKYNEQFF TGTGCCACCAGCCAGAAATACAATGAGCAGTTCTTC TRBV24-1 - TRBJ2-1 few
CASSQKLPRTGGFYGYTF TGTGCCAGCAGCCAAAAGCTACCAAGGACAGGGGGCTTCTATGGCTACACCTTC TRBV14 TRBD1 TRBJ1-2 -
CASSLRVRGETQYF TGTGCCAGCAGTCTCAGAGTAAGGGGTGAGACCCAGTACTTC TRBV28 - TRBJ2-5 many
CASMFRTGDYGYTF TGTGCCAGCATGTTCCGGACAGGGGACTATGGCTACACCTTC TRBV28 TRBD1 TRBJ1-2 many
CASSHATGSLSNQPQHF TGCGCCAGCAGCCATGCGACAGGGTCTTTAAGCAATCAGCCCCAGCATTTT TRBV4-1 TRBD1 TRBJ1-5 -
CSASQVNEYF TGCAGTGCTTCCCAGGTTAACGAGTACTTC TRBV20-1 - TRBJ2-5 -
CSAEKDTDTQYF TGCAGCGCGGAGAAAGACACAGATACGCAGTATTTT TRBV29-1 - TRBJ2-3 many
CASSLERGGGYGYTF TGTGCCAGCAGTTTGGAGAGAGGGGGAGGCTATGGCTACACCTTC TRBV27 - TRBJ1-2 few
CASSEAASGKNEQYF TGTGCCAGCAGTGAAGCGGCTAGCGGGAAGAACGAGCAGTACTTC TRBV6-1 TRBD2 TRBJ2-7 -
CASSTQGNEQFF TGTGCCAGCAGTACCCAGGGCAATGAGCAGTTCTTC TRBV12-3/TRBV12-4 - TRBJ2-1 -
CASSQGLKGGSYGYTF TGTGCCAGCAGCCAAGGCCTAAAGGGGGGGAGCTATGGCTACACCTTC TRBV3-1 - TRBJ1-2 -
CATSNQGTTEAFF TGTGCCACCAGTAACCAGGGTACCACTGAAGCTTTCTTT TRBV24-1 - TRBJ1-1 many
CSASQLDGVYEQYF TGCAGTGCTAGTCAATTGGACGGGGTCTACGAGCAGTACTTC TRBV20-1 - TRBJ2-7 -
CASQTGGGGAKNIQYF TGTGCCAGCCAAACCGGGGGAGGGGGGGCCAAAAACATTCAGTACTTC TRBV6-1 - TRBJ2-4 -
CASKPSSYNEQSF TGTGCCTCCAAGCCTAGCTCCTACAATGAGCAGTCCTTC TRBV11-3 - TRBJ2-1 -
CASSPGTNYGYTF TGTGCCAGCAGCCCGGGAACTAACTATGGCTACACCTTC TRBV25-1 - TRBJ1-2 many
CASSPSSAGNEQFF TGTGCCAGCTCACCGTCTAGCGCTGGAAATGAGCAGTTCTTC TRBV18 - TRBJ2-1 many
CASSPGTPTTGELFF TGCGCCAGCAGCCCCGGGACGCCTACCACCGGGGAGCTGTTTTTT TRBV5-1 - TRBJ2-2 few
CASSRTGGTGELFF TGTGCCAGCAGCAGGACGGGAGGGACCGGGGAGCTGTTTTTT TRBV11-2 TRBD2 TRBJ2-2 many
CASSYLRLAAFNTDTQYF TGTGCCAGCAGTTACCTGAGACTAGCGGCTTTCAACACAGATACGCAGTATTTT TRBV6-9 TRBD2 TRBJ2-3 -